The entry below gives a single T cell receptor (beta chain) sequence along with its context. What antigen it recognizes has not been identified. Per-nucleotide qualities are absent, and no much larger clonotype sits a single base away. The method was the immunoSEQ multiplex PCR assay. The multiplex PCR relied on a mix of 60 forward primers for TCR Vbeta segments and 13 reverse primers for TCR Jbeta segments. The CDR3 region of rearranged TCR beta genes was amplified from genomic DNA with a multiplex PCR assay. Amplified TCR beta libraries were sequenced as 87-base-pair reads on the Illumina HiSeq System. For the original study's pipeline: A later analysis tallied some 79 million unique TCR beta chains across the 666 repertoires, and some 10 million of those chains were shared by two or more donors. A nearest-neighbor algorithm error-corrected the raw reads and collapsed the reads into unique sequences, merging closely related sequences to remove PCR and sequencing errors. Alignment of CDR3 sequences to IMGT reference sequences was used to assign V, D and J gene segments. For a sequence to be retained, a match of at least six nucleotides was required to both a V gene segment and a J gene segment. A rearrangement counted as productive if the CDR3 had no stop codons and remained in frame with V and J, and every other rearrangement counted as non-productive. CDR3 was defined according to IMGT convention as the region running from the second conserved V-encoded cysteine to the conserved J-encoded phenylalanine. In an earlier analysis of approximately 500 of the donors, sequences lacking an unambiguous match to a single V gene segment were excluded. In an earlier analysis of approximately 560 of the donors, a V segment was called functional when productive rearrangements were above 56.7%, and segregating when the standard deviation between donors exceeded 5%. To diagnose cytomegalovirus status from the catalog of TCR beta chain sequences, a statistical classification framework was built. A later analysis assigned V and J genes by comparing TCR nucleotide sequences with IMGT/GENE-DB human TR gene sequences. Using the TCRdist pipeline, a later analysis assigned CDR3 sequences along with most-parsimonious VDJ recombination scenarios. In a later analysis, each TCR beta chain was defined by its CDR3 amino acid sequence together with its V-gene family, and reads without a unique V-gene family were excluded. To address suspected cross-contamination and a sequencing artifact, a later analysis removed around 600 highly shared, low-generation-probability nucleotide sequences. In a later analysis, a clonal expansion index for each public chain was calculated from normalized within-repertoire ranks of inferred template counts. Generation probabilities in a later analysis came from a VDJ recombination model fitted to out-of-frame rearrangements, and those results were checked against IGoR. Hypergeometric tests were used in a later analysis to score TCR-TCR, TCR-HLA and TCR-CMV co-occurrence, with a repertoire-size bias correction applied to the TCR pairs. To estimate false discovery rates, a later analysis permuted the HLA or CMV assignments 20 times. In a later analysis, co-occurring TCRs were grouped using DBSCAN, with TCRdist sequence similarity added in when clustering inside HLA-allele-positive subsets. Repertoires with fewer than 30,000 or more than 120,000 public chains, plus five repertoires with anomalous nucleotide sharing, were excluded from co-occurrence clustering. Imported from immuneACCESS, the table was reduced by TCRdb to in-frame sequences with V and J called. These copies leave out some clones; in studies compared against another copy, an unresolved V gene accounts for under half, and the cause of the remainder is not known. V and J calls and clone size are as listed in that table; D and trimming were resolved from the DNA. The sample includes about 140,000 clones, with about two thirds observed a single time. The ten largest account for 2.4% of the sample.

The data stem from a study of cytomegalovirus exposure and HLA in healthy donors (dated by TCRdb to about 2017). With regard to the full study: An earlier analysis of under 600 of the donors reported 250 to 300 Gb of sequence data and approximately 110 million unique TCR beta sequences from 150 million to 200 million T cells. An early release that covered about 640 HLA-typed donors contained about 290 gigabases of sequencing data and tens of millions of unique TCR sequences. The genetic ancestry cluster associated with self-reported Caucasian donors included 80% to 90% of the roughly 400 genotyped donors. The study aimed to test whether signatures of past pathogen exposure could be identified by cataloging public T cell receptors. The study used immunosequencing to profile the T cell repertoires of about 670 subjects and linked those repertoires to cytomegalovirus serostatus. A separate validation cohort of 100 to 150 different subjects was used in addition to the 666-subject first cohort. The study combined high-throughput TCR immunosequencing, statistical association of individual TCRs with disease status, and machine learning to predict cytomegalovirus infection status. A later analysis re-examined previously published TCR beta repertoires from 500 to 700 donors and added high-resolution HLA genotyping to investigate patterns of TCR occurrence. The later analysis used no new phenotypic data to find candidate immune exposures, relying instead on TCR beta sequences and their occurrence across donors. To decide whether each TCR beta V gene segment behaved as functional or pseudogenic, an earlier analysis of approximately 620 of the donors relied on high-throughput TCR beta sequencing. Donor age, sex, ethnicity and CMV serostatus were compiled alongside the repertoire data. Genome-wide SNP genotypes for about 55% of the 666 donors were used in a later genetic analysis, which treated that subset as a discovery cohort. Every discovery cohort repertoire had been produced on one sequencing platform. HLA typing included class I and class II loci at four-digit resolution. The number of typed donors differed by locus: about 620-640 for A, B, C, DRB1 and DQB1; some 500 for DQA1; 606 for DPA1; and around 450 for DPB1. Because of strong linkage in the cohort, four to six DR-DQ haplotypes were treated as single units for association and clustering. Across about 370 genotyped donors of the cohort, an average of roughly 230,000 unique TCR beta nucleotide sequences per donor were sequenced, and roughly a sixth of those sequences were non-productive. General findings and caveats noted by the study authors: Because some donors lacked HLA typing at each locus, the association tests relied only on the typed subset. Sequencing depth was assumed to be roughly uniform across donors in the presence/absence analyses, though that assumption may not hold. In a later analysis, TCR association rates were found to vary across HLA loci, with the most associated TCRs seen for DRB1 alleles and the fewest for HLA-C alleles. Immune exposure information for the cohort was limited to CMV serostatus. The 87-base-pair reads could not distinguish some IMGT-functional V segments, including TRBV6-2 and TRBV6-3, so those segments were excluded. The authors suggested that the approach could potentially be generalized to other disease states and immunological phenotypes. Compared with the approximately 700-donor mean, donors in an Asian-associated ancestry cluster had fewer N-insertions in productive TCRs, according to a later genetic analysis. In vitro tests confirmed that a few of the cytomegalovirus-associated TCR beta chains recognize cytomegalovirus antigens. Because counts were too low, seventeen rarely observed V segments, including chromosome 9 orphons, were excluded from the earlier analysis of 500 to 700 of the donors. A further reported finding was that TCR beta sequences accurately predicted the HLA-A and HLA-B alleles for most subjects in the first cohort. While some public TCRs were present in many individuals, most TCR sequences turned up only very rarely across donors. A later analysis reported that several top co-occurrence clusters appeared linked to parvovirus B19, influenza, CMV and Epstein-Barr virus. In an earlier analysis of 450 to 750 of the donors, most TCR beta V segments appeared in productive rearrangements about 90% or about 30% of the time, broadly matching IMGT annotations. This cohort had only TCR beta chains sequenced, and the lack of alpha or paired-chain data limited which features could be detected. An association between a missense DCLRE1C variant and V-gene and J-gene trimming of TCR beta chains was found in a later genetic analysis and replicated in an independent cohort. According to a later analysis, most CMV-associated TCR beta chains appeared to be HLA-restricted, and the HLA associations seemed to be driven largely by CMV exposure. Correlated functional status among segregating V segments might reflect linkage disequilibrium, but an unknown experimental factor could not be ruled out. The study listed 150 to 200 TCR beta chains as associated with cytomegalovirus. Specific HLA alleles were associated with 15,000 to 20,000 TCR beta sequences at a false discovery rate of 0.05 in a later analysis. The sequencing pipeline was judged likely to have produced a cluster of highly shared sequence variants as a technical artifact. Strong co-occurrence of HLA alleles, especially DR and DQ, made assigning TCR associations to individual alleles difficult. Cytomegalovirus status was reported to be diagnosed by the classifier with high specificity and sensitivity in both the original and validation cohorts. In a later analysis, HLA-associated TCR beta chains showed more clonal expansion and lower generation probabilities than non-associated chains that were equally common.

The cohort comprised 550 to 700 healthy bone marrow donors. At the time of sampling, every cohort member was nominally healthy, though immune exposures that went unrecorded were likely present. The donor was CMV seronegative and belonged to the group of 380 or so seronegative cohort members. Each donor provided a peripheral blood sample, and peripheral blood mononuclear cells were used for TCR beta sequencing. Genomic DNA was extracted from the blood cell samples with the Qiagen DNeasy Blood Extraction Kit. The CDR3 numbers 16 residues from cysteine through phenylalanine. Kept here is only the CDR3 DNA, which spans 48 bases and is read in frame from base 1. CDR1 is given as MDHEN and CDR2 as SYDVKM, both from the germline V gene. Relative to germline, V is 3 bases shorter and J is 4 bases shorter, with 16 bases between their ends.

The chain couples TRBV28 to TRBJ1-5; TRBD1 could be the D gene, as 6 bases match. This sequence was found in a woman between 35 and 50 years old in good health and CMV-seronegative. The sample taken for sequencing was PBMCs. The CDR3 here reads CASSFGTRGDNQPQHF. The nucleotides read TGTGCCAGCAGTTTCGGGACAAGGGGAGATAATCAGCCCCAGCATTTT.